What follows describes a single TCR beta chain. This entry belongs to a study of blood T cell repertoires in COVID-19. The overall study: From T cells, B-cell-depleted T cells, or PBMCs came the material, which was cDNA or gDNA.

Looked up from germline, CDR1 is MDHEN and CDR2 is SYDVKM. The CDR3 runs 15 residues. The V end lost 0 bases, the J end lost 6 bases, and 14 bases lay between the germline ends. Only in-frame clones appear in the TCRdb table, and some are missing; sequencing was by immunoSEQ multiplex PCR. The sample has 100,000 or so clones; around 76% are singletons. Sequenced: peripheral blood. The receptor comes from a woman in her seventies with acute or convalescent COVID-19. The V and J genes are TRBV28 and TRBJ1-1, with D unclear. The CDR3 DNA sequence: TGTGCCAGCAGTTTATGGAGGAACCGGGTTTCTGAAGCTTTCTTT. It is translated as CASSLWRNRVSEAFF.